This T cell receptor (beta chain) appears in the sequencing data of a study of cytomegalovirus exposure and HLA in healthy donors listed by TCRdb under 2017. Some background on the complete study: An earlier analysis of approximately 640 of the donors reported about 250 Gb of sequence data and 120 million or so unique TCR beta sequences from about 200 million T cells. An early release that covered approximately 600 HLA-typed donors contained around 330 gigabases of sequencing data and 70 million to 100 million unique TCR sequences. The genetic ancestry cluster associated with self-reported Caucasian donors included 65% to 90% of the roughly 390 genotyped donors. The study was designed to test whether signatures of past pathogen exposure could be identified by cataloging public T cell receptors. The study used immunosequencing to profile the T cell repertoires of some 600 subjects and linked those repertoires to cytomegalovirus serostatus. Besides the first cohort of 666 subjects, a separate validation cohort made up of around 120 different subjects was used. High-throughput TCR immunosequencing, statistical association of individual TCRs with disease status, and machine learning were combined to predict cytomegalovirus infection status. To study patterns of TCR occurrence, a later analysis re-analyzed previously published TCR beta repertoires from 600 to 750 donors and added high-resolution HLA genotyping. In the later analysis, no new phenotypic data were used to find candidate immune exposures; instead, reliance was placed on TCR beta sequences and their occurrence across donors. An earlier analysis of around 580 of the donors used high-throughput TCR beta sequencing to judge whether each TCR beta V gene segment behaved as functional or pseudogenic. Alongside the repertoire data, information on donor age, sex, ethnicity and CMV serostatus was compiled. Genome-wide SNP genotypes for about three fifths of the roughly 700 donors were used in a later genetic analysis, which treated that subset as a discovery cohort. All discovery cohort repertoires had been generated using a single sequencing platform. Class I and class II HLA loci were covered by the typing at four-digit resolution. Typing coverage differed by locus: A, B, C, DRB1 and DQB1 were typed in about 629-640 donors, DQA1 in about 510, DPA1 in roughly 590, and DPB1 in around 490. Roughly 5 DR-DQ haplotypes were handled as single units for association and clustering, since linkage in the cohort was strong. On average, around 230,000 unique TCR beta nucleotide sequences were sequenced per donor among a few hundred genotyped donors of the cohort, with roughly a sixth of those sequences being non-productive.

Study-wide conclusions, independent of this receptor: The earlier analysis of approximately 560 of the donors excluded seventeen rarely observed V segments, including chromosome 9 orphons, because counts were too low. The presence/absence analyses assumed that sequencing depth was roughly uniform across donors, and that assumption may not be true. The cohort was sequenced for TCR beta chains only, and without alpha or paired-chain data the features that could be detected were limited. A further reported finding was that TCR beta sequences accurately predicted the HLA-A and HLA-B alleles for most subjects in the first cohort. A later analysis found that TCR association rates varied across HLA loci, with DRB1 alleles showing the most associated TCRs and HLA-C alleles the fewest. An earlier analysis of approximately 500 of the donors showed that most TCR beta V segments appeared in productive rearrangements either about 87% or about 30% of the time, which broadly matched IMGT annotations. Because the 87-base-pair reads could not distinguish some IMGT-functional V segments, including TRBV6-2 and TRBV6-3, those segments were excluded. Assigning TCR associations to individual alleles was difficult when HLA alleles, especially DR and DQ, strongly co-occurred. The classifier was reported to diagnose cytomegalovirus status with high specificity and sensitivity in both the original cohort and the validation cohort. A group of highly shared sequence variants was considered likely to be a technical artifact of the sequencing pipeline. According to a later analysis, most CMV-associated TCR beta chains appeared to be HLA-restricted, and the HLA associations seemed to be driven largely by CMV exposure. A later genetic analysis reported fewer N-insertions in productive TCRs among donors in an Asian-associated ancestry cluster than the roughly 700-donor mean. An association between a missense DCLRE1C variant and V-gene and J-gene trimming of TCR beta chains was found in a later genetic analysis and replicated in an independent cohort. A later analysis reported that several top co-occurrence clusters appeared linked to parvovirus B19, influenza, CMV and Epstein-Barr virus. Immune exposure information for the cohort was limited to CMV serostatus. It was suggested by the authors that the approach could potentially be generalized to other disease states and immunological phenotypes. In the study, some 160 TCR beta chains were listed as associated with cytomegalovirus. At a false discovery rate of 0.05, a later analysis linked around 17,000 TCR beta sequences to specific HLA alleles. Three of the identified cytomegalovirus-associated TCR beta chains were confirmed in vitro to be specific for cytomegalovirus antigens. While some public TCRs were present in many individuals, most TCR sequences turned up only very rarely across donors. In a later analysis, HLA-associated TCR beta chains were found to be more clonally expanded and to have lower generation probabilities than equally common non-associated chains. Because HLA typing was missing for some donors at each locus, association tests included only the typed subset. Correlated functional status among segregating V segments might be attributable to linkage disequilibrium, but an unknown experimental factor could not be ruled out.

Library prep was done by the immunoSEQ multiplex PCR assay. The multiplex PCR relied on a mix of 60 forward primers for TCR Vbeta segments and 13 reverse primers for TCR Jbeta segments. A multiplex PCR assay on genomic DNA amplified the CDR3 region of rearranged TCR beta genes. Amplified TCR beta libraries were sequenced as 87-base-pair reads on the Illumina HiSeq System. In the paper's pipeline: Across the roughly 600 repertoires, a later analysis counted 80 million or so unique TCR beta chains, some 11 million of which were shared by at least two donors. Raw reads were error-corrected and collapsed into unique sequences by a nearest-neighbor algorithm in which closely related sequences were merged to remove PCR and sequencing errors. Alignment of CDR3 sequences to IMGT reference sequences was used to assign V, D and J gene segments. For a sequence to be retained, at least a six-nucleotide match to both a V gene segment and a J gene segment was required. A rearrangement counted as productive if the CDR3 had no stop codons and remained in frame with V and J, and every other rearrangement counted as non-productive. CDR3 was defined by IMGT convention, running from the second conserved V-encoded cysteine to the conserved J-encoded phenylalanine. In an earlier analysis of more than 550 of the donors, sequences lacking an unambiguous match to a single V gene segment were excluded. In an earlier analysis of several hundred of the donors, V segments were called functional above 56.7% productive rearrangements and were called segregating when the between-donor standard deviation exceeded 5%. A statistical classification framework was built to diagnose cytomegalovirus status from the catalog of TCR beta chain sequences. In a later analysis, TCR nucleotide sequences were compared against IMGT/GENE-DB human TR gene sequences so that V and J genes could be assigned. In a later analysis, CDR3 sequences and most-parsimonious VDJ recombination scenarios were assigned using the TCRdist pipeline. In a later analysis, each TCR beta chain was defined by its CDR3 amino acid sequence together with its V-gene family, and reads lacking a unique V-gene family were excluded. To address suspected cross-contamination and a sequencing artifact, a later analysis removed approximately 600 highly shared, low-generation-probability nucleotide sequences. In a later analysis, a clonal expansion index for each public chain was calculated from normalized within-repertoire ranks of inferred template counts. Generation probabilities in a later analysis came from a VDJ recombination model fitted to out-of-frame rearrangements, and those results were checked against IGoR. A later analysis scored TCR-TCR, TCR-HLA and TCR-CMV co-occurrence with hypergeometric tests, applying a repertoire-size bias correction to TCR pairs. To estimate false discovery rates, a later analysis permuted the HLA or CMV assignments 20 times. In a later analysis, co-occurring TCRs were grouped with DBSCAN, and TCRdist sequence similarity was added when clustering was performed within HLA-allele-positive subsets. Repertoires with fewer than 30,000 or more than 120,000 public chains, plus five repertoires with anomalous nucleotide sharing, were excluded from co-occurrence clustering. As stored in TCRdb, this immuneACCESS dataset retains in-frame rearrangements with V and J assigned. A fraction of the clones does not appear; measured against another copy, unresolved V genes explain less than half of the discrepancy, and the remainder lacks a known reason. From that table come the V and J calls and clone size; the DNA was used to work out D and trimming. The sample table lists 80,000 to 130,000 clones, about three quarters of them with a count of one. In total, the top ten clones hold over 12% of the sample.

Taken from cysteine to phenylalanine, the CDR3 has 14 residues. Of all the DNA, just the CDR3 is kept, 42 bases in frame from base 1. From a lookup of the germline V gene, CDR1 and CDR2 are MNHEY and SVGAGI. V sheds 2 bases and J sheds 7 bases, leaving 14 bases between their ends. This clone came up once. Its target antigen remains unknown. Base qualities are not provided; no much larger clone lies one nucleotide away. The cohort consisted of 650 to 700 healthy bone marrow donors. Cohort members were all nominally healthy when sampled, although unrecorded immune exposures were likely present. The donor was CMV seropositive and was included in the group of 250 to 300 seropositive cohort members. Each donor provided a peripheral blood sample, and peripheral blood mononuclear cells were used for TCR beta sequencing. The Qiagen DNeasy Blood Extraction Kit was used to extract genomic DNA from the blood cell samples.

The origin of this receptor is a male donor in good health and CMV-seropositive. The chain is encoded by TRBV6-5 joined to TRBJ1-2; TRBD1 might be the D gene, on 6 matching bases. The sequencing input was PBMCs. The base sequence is TGTGCCAGCAGTTACCTCGCAGGGGAAGGTGGCTACACCTTC. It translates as CASSYLAGEGGYTF.